These 32 T cell receptor beta chains originate from one sample sequenced in a study of T cell responses to AZD1222 COVID-19 vaccine. Sequencing used immunoSEQ multiplex PCR; TCRdb keeps in-frame clones, though not all of them. The table records about 130,000 clones, more than 85% of them present only once. The sequencing here drew on peripheral blood, taken on day 0 of AZD1222 vaccination. Source of these receptors: an adult in good health.

CDR3 amino acids: CAIRGDQTYEQYF. CDR3 sequence (DNA): TGTGCCATCAGGGGGGACCAGACTTACGAGCAGTACTTC. This rearrangement joins TRBV10-3 to TRBJ2-7; D may be TRBD1 or TRBD2 (5 bases each). Looked up from germline, CDR1 is ENHRY and CDR2 is SYGVKD. V was cut by 6 bases and J by 4 bases, with 13 bases left in between. The CDR3 spans 13 residues.

The chain employs TRBV28 and TRBJ1-3; weak D call: TRBD1 (6 bases). Germline lookup yields CDR1 MDHEN and CDR2 SYDVKM. The CDR3 totals 18 residues. V lost 1 base and J lost 0, with 16 bases in between. CDR3 DNA: TGTGCCAGCAGTTTATTGTCACAGGGTAGGCTCTCTGGAAACACCATATATTTT. This codes for CASSLLSQGRLSGNTIYF.

This chain joins TRBV7-9 and TRBJ1-2, with 8 bases fitting TRBD1. The CDR3 is 13 amino acids. Germline trimming cut 3 bases from V and 4 bases from J; bases unmatched to any gene: 1. Germline loops: CDR1 SEHNR, CDR2 FQNEAQ (reference sequence). CDR3 loop: CASSFGQGYGYTF. As DNA, the CDR3 is TGTGCCAGCAGCTTCGGACAGGGCTATGGCTACACCTTC.

V usage is TRBV28 and J usage is TRBJ2-7; tentatively, D is TRBD2 (7 bases). CDR1 and CDR2 from the germline V gene are MDHEN and SYDVKM. V gave up 3 bases and J gave up 2 bases, with 11 bases separating them. The CDR3 has 14 residues. The CDR3 sequence is CASSLGGGTYEQYF. For the CDR3, the DNA is TGTGCCAGCAGTTTGGGGGGGGGCACCTACGAGCAGTACTTC.

The chain is built from TRBV19 and TRBJ1-5; D remains ambiguous. The CDR3 runs to 13 residues. The ends were cut back, 9 bases at V and 7 bases at J, with 16 bases in the middle. Per the germline V gene, CDR1 is LNHDA and CDR2 is SQIVND (reference sequence). CDR3 loop: CASTSSVRQPQHF. For the CDR3, the DNA is TGTGCCAGCACCTCCTCGGTTAGGCAGCCCCAGCATTTT.

V gene TRBV19 combines with J gene TRBJ1-5; D is undetermined. Trimming cost V 5 bases and J 2 bases, with 16 bases left between them. Germline V gene sequence: CDR1 LNHDA, CDR2 SQIVND (reference sequence). This CDR3 is built from 16 residues. This CDR3 is CASSEWQARGNQPQHF. Here the CDR3 DNA reads TGTGCCAGTAGTGAGTGGCAGGCGCGGGGCAATCAGCCCCAGCATTTT.

This clone is a singleton in its sample. The chain links TRBV18 to TRBJ2-7, with 11 nucleotides matching TRBD2. CDR3 length equals 17 residues. Unmatched junction bases numbered 8, after V lost 0 bases and J lost 4 bases. CDR1 is KGHSH and CDR2 is LQKENI in the germline V gene. Here the CDR3 reads CASSPPVTSGTIYEQYF. In DNA form, the CDR3 reads TGTGCCAGCTCACCACCTGTGACTAGCGGGACGATTTACGAGCAGTACTTC.

The chain couples TRBV7-9 to TRBJ2-4; D gene ambiguous. Germline V CDR1 and CDR2: SEHNR, FQNEAQ (reference sequence). There are 16 residues in the CDR3. Deletions cut 5 bases from V and 0 bases from J, with 14 bases between. In DNA form, the CDR3 reads TGTGCCAGCAGCCCTATATTACTAATAGCCAAAAACATTCAGTACTTC. Its protein is CASSPILLIAKNIQYF. The full variable domain, in which reference TRBV7-9 and TRBJ2-4 provide the parts outside the CDR3, is DTGVSQNPRHKITKRGQNVTFRCDPISEHNRLYWYRQTLGQGPEFLTYFQNEAQLEKSRLLSDRFSAERPKGSFSTLEIQRTEQGDSAMYLCASSPILLIAKNIQYFGAGTRLSVL.

This clone was observed a single time. The chain couples TRBV5-1 to TRBJ1-1; maybe TRBD1 (5 bases). Germline V gene data show CDR1 as SGHRS and CDR2 as YFSETQ. Trimming took 0 bases from V and 1 from J, leaving 7 bases between them. The CDR3 length is 14 residues. This CDR3 reads CASSLADRNTEAFF. In nucleotides, the CDR3 is TGCGCCAGCAGCTTGGCCGACAGGAACACTGAAGCTTTCTTT.

This rearrangement joins TRBV10-3 to TRBJ2-7; 7 bases map to TRBD1. Trimming cost V 7 bases and J 1 base; bases outside gene matches: 1. CDR1 is ENHRY and CDR2 is SYGVKD in the germline V gene. This CDR3 contains 12 residues. The CDR3 region has the DNA TGTGCCATCATGGGACAGTCCTACGAGCAGTACTTC. Translating it yields CAIMGQSYEQYF.

The chain employs TRBV5-1 and TRBJ2-1, with D unclear. V lost 0 bases and J lost 5, with 6 bases in between. Germline CDR1 and CDR2: SGHRS and YFSETQ. The CDR3 totals 13 residues. The CDR3 sequence: CASSLALDNEQFF. The CDR3 bases are TGCGCCAGCAGCTTGGCCCTGGACAATGAGCAGTTCTTC.

This clone was seen a single time. The chain couples TRBV5-1 to TRBJ2-1, with TRBD2 identical over 14 bases. Germline V gene data show CDR1 as SGHRS and CDR2 as YFSETQ. Trimming removed 0 bases from V and 8 bases from J; junction bases left unmatched: 7. The CDR3 has 17 residues. The CDR3 DNA is TGCGCCAGCAGCTTGGGACTAGCGGGAGGGCCAATTCATGAGCAGTTCTTC. This gives the protein CASSLGLAGGPIHEQFF. Full variable domain (remainder filled in from reference TRBV5-1 and TRBJ2-1): KAGVTQTPRYLIKTRGQQVTLSCSPISGHRSVSWYQQTPGQGLQFLFEYFSETQRNKGNFPGRFSGRQFSNSRSEMNVSTLELGDSALYLCASSLGLAGGPIHEQFFGPGTRLTVL.

The rearrangement joins TRBV27 to TRBJ2-7; 10 nucleotides line up with TRBD2. Germline CDR1 is MNHEY and CDR2 is SMNVEV (reference sequence). V dropped 1 base and J dropped 0; count of bases not matched to a gene: 3. The CDR3 has 16 amino acids. DNA for the CDR3: TGTGCCAGCAGTTTATTCAGCGGGAGGGCCTCCTACGAGCAGTACTTC. Translation: CASSLFSGRASYEQYF.

The rearrangement links TRBV4-3 to TRBJ2-5; 14 nucleotides match TRBD2. Losses at the gene ends were 2 bases for V and 2 bases for J; bases not matched to a gene: 13. Germline V CDR1 and CDR2: LGHNA, YSLEER. The CDR3 runs to 20 residues. CDR3 in amino acids: CASSQNVPGLAGAQQETQYF. In DNA, the CDR3 is TGCGCCAGCAGCCAAAATGTCCCGGGACTAGCGGGAGCGCAACAAGAGACCCAGTACTTC.

The chain uses TRBV4-2 and TRBJ1-1; 10 bases are a match to TRBD1. J gave up 5 bases and V 6 bases, and 9 bases lay outside the gene matches. Germline V gene lookup returns CDR1 LGHNA and CDR2 YNFKEQ. The CDR3 contains 15 residues. In nucleotides, the CDR3 is TGTGCCAGCAGTAAGGCAGACAGGGGGCGGACTGAAGCTTTCTTT. Translation gives CASSKADRGRTEAFF.

The chain uses TRBV5-1 and TRBJ2-5; D is unclear. The germline V gene encodes CDR1 SGHRS and CDR2 YFSETQ. The CDR3 runs 12 residues. The germline V and J ends were trimmed by 4 bases and 5 bases, with 9 bases remaining between them. The CDR3 sequence is CASSGSRETQYF. The CDR3 DNA sequence: TGCGCCAGCAGCGGATCGAGGGAGACCCAGTACTTC.

This clone was counted a single time. V usage is TRBV19 and J usage is TRBJ2-1; 12 bases are shared with TRBD2. After removal of 5 bases from V and 9 bases from J, the junction contained 11 bases not matched to a gene. CDR1 LNHDA and CDR2 SQIVND come from the germline V gene (reference sequence). This CDR3 is built from 16 residues. DNA of the CDR3: TGTGCCAGTAGTGACCTGTCTAGCGGGAGGGCCGGTGAGCAGTTCTTC. Translation gives CASSDLSSGRAGEQFF.

V gene TRBV4-3 combines with J gene TRBJ2-2; weak D call: TRBD1 (6 bases). Germline V lookup: CDR1 LGHNA, CDR2 YSLEER. The CDR3 is made up of 16 amino acids. V dropped 0 bases and J dropped 9 bases, with 17 bases sitting between them. CDR3 amino acids: CASSQDPGQLHWELFF. CDR3 bases: TGCGCCAGCAGCCAAGACCCGGGACAACTTCACTGGGAGCTGTTTTTT.

The rearrangement uses TRBV29-1 and TRBJ1-1; 7 bases fit TRBD1. V shed 7 bases and J 7 bases; nucleotides not matched to a gene: 12. The CDR3 extends over 13 amino acids. CDR1 is SQVTM and CDR2 is ANQGSEA in the germline V gene. The CDR3 region is CSARQGDLFEAFF. The CDR3 DNA sequence: TGCAGCGCAAGACAGGGCGACCTTTTTGAAGCTTTCTTT.

This chain connects TRBV18 to TRBJ2-1; 12 nucleotides match TRBD1. The CDR3 consists of 15 residues. CDR1 and CDR2 from the germline V gene are KGHSH and LQKENI. V lost 4 bases to trimming and J lost 7 bases; unmatched junction nucleotides: 5. The CDR3 reads CASSLPGQGANEQFF. The CDR3 DNA is TGTGCCAGCTCACTACCGGGACAGGGGGCTAATGAGCAGTTCTTC.

The CDR3 region is CASKERSSYSNQPQHF. In DNA form, the CDR3 reads TGTGCCAGTAAAGAGAGGAGTTCGTATAGCAATCAGCCCCAGCATTTT. The chain is built from TRBV19 and TRBJ1-5; D call uncertain. The CDR3 sequence is 16 residues long. The germline gives CDR1 LNHDA, CDR2 SQIVND (reference sequence). Trimming stripped 7 bases from V and 0 bases from J, with 16 bases between.

The rearrangement uses TRBV18 and TRBJ2-2, with 11 bases identical to TRBD2. Germline assignment: CDR1 KGHSH and CDR2 LQKENI. Germline trimming cut 3 bases from V and 4 bases from J; bases unmatched to any gene: 7. This CDR3 has 17 residues. CDR3 loop: CASSPRTSGRGTGELFF. CDR3 in DNA: TGTGCCAGCTCACCGCGGACTAGCGGGCGGGGCACCGGGGAGCTGTTTTTT.

Only one count was recorded for this clone. The chain combines TRBV27 with TRBJ1-5; weak D call: TRBD1 (6 bases). The V gene lost 0 bases and the J gene lost 6 bases, with 9 bases spanning the gap. Germline CDR1 reads MNHEY; CDR2 reads SMNVEV (reference sequence). The CDR3 covers 14 residues. CDR3 sequence: CASSLSAGAQPQHF. Written as DNA, the CDR3 is TGTGCCAGCAGTTTATCGGCGGGGGCTCAGCCCCAGCATTTT.

CDR3 amino acids: CASSLAGPEQYF. The CDR3 bases are TGTGCCAGCAGTTTGGCAGGGCCCGAGCAGTACTTC. This chain links TRBV28 with TRBJ2-7, with D tentatively TRBD1 (5 bases). CDR3 length equals 12 residues. The V end lost 3 bases, the J end lost 6 bases, and 9 bases lay between the germline ends. CDR1 is MDHEN and CDR2 is SYDVKM in the germline V gene.

The genes are TRBV11-1 and TRBJ2-2; D is uncertain. Germline loops: CDR1 SGHAT, CDR2 FQDESV (reference sequence). The CDR3 totals 16 residues. V lost 6 bases and J 0 bases, leaving 14 bases between the germline ends. The CDR3 DNA reads as TGTGCCAGCAGTGCCCTAAGCGCCGCGAACACCGGGGAGCTGTTTTTT. Amino acids: CASSALSAANTGELFF.

The chain has TRBV18 and TRBJ1-2; D gene unclear. The CDR3 extends over 15 amino acids. Germline V lookup: CDR1 KGHSH, CDR2 LQKENI. V lost 3 bases and J 8 bases, leaving 19 bases between the germline ends. The CDR3 DNA reads TGTGCCAGCTCACCCCGATCTTTGGACGAGAGCGGCTACACCTTC. Translated, it gives CASSPRSLDESGYTF.

The rearrangement uses TRBV29-1 and TRBJ2-5, with D unresolved. Trimming left V 4 bases short and J 7 bases short, with 13 bases between. From germline, CDR1 is SQVTM and CDR2 ANQGSEA. The CDR3 is made up of 12 amino acids. The DNA of the CDR3 is TGCAGCGTTGTATTGCCTCCGGGGACCCAGTACTTC. It encodes CSVVLPPGTQYF.

The gene calls are TRBV5-1 and TRBJ2-6; D is perhaps TRBD1 or TRBD2 (5 bases each). CDR1 is SGHRS, CDR2 YFSETQ, per germline. The CDR3 loop spans 17 amino acids. Trimming took 2 bases from V and 3 from J, leaving 15 bases between them. CDR3 sequence: CASSFRRGEVGANVLTF. The CDR3 nucleotides read TGCGCCAGCAGCTTTCGTAGGGGAGAGGTTGGGGCCAACGTCCTGACTTTC.

The V gene is TRBV7-2, the J gene TRBJ1-2; D is ambiguous. Trimming took 0 bases from V and 7 from J, leaving 12 bases between them. Germline CDR1 and CDR2: SGHTA and FQGNSA. This CDR3 is built from 14 residues. CDR3 in amino acids: CASSLAPGQGGYTF. The CDR3 region has the DNA TGTGCCAGCAGCTTAGCTCCAGGCCAAGGTGGCTACACCTTC.

The rearrangement joins TRBV19 to TRBJ1-4; no clear D gene. Germline values: CDR1 LNHDA, CDR2 SQIVND (reference sequence). This CDR3 spans 14 amino acids. With 6 bases removed from V and 4 bases from J, the gap between germline ends came to 12 bases. In DNA, the CDR3 is TGTGCCAGTAGGTCCGGCAGTTATAATGAAAAACTGTTTTTT. Translated, it gives CASRSGSYNEKLFF. Based on the CDR3 plus reference TRBV19 and TRBJ1-4, the full variable domain is DGGITQSPKYLFRKEGQNVTLSCEQNLNHDAMYWYRQDPGQGLRLIYYSQIVNDFQKGDIAEGYSVSREKKESFPLTVTSAQKNPTAFYLCASRSGSYNEKLFFGSGTQLSVL.

V is TRBV18 and J is TRBJ2-4; 11 positions agree with TRBD1. Trimming removed 2 bases from V and 8 bases from J; junction bases left unmatched: 8. CDR1 and CDR2 (germline): KGHSH, LQKENI. CDR3 size: 16 residues. CDR3 sequence (DNA): TGTGCCAGCTCACCATTGGACAGGGGGCAATTTTACATTCAGTACTTC. It specifies CASSPLDRGQFYIQYF.

The chain has TRBV5-1 and TRBJ2-2; no definite D call. V was clipped by 5 bases and J by 4 bases, with 12 bases between them. The CDR3 sequence is 14 residues long. Germline V gene sequence: CDR1 SGHRS, CDR2 YFSETQ. CDR3 protein: CASSDSSGTGELFF. Written as DNA, the CDR3 is TGCGCCAGCAGTGACTCGAGTGGCACCGGGGAGCTGTTTTTT.